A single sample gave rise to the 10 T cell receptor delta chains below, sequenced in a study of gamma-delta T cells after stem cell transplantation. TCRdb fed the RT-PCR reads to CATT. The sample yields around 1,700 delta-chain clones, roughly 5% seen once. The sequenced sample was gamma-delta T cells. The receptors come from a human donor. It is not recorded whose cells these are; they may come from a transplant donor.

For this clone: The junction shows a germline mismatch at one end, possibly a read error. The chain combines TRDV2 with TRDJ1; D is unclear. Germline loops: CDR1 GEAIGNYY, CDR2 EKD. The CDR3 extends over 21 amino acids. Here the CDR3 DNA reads TGTGCCTGTGACGCCCTCTCTGGCGGAGTCCTGTTGTTTTCGTACACCGCTAAACTCATCTTT. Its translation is CACDALSGGVLLFSYTAKLIF.

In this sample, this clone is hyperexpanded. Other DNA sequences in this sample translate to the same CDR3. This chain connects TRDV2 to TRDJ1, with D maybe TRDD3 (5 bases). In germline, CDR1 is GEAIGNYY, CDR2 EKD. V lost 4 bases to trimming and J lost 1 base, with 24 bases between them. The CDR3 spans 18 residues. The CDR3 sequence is CACEPMTNTGISTDKLIF. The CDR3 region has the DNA TGTGCCTGTGAGCCTATGACCAATACAGGGATCAGCACCGATAAACTCATCTTT.

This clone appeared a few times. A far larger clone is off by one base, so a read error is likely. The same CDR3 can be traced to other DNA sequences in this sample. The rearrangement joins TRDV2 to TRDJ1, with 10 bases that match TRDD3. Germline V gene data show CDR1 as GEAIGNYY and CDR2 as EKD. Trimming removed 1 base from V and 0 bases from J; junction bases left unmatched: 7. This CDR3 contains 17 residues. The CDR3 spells CACDTLRTGGYTDKLIF. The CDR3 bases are TGTGCCTGTGACACACTACGGACTGGGGGATACACCGATAAACTCATCTTT.

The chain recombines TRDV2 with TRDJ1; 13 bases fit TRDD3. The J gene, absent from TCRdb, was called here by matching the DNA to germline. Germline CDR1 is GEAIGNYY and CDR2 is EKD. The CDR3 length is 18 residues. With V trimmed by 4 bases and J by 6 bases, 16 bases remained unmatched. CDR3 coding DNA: TGTGCCTGTGATAGCAGTCAAACTGGGGGATACGCGCCCTATAAACTCATCTTT. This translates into CACDSSQTGGYAPYKLIF.

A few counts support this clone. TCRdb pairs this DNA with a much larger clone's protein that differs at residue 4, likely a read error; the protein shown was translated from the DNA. The CDR3 sequence is CACVTLRTGGYTDKLIF. CDR3 bases: TGTGCCTGTGTCACCCTACGGACTGGGGGATACACCGATAAACTCATCTTT. This sequence joins TRDV2 and TRDJ1; TRDD3 aligns across 10 bases. This CDR3 has 17 residues. Germline CDR1 and CDR2: GEAIGNYY and EKD.

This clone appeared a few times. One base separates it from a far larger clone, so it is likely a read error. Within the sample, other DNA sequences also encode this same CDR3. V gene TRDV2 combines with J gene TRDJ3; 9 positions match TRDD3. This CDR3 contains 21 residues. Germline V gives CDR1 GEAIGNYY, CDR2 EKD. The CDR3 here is CACDKLGDTNPEPWDTRQMFF. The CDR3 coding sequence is TGTGCCTGTGACAAACTGGGGGACACCAACCCGGAGCCCTGGGACACCCGACAGATGTTCTTC.

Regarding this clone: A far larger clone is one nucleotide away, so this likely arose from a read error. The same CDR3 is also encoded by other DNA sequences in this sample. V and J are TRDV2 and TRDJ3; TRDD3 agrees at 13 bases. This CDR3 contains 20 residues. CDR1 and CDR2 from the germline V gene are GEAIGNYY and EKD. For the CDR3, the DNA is TGTGCCTGTGACCCAATACTGGGGGATACGCCCTCCTGGGACACCCGACAAATGTTTTTC. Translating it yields CACDPILGDTPSWDTRQMFF.

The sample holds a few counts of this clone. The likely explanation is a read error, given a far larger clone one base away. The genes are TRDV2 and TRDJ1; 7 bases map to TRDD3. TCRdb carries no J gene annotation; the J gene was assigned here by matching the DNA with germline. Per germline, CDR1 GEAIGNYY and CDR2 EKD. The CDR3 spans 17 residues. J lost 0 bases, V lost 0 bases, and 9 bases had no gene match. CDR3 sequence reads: CACDTLRTGGYTDKLIF. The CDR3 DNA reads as TGTGCCTGTGACACCCTACGGACGGGGGGATACACCGATAAACTCATCTTT.

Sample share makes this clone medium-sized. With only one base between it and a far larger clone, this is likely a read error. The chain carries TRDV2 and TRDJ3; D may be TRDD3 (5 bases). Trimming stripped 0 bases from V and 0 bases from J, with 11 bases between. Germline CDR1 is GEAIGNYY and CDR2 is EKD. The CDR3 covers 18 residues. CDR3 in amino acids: CACDTGGMCSWDTRQMFF. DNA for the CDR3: TGTGCCTGTGACACCGGAGGGATGTGCTCCTGGGACACCCGACAGATGTTTTTC.

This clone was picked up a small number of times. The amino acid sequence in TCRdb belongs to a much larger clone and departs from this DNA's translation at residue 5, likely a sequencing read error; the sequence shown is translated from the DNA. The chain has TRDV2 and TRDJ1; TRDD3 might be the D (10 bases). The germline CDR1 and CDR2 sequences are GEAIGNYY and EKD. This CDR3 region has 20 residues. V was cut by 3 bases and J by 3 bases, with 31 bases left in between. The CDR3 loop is CACDHLPTSMGDTGSDKLIF. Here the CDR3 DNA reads TGTGCCTGTGACCACCTTCCTACGTCAATGGGGGATACAGGGTCCGATAAACTCATCTTT.